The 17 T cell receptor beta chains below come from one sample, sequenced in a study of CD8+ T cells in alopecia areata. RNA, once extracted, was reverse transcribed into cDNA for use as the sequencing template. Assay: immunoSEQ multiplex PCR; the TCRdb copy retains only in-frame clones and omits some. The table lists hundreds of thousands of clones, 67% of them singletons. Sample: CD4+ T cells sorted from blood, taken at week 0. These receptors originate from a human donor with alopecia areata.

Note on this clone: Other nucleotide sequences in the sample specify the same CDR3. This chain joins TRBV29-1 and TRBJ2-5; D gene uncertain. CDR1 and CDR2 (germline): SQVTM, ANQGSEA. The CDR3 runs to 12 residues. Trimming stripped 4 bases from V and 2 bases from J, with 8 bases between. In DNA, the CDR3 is TGCAGCGTTGGGACCGTACAAGAGACCCAGTACTTC. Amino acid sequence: CSVGTVQETQYF.

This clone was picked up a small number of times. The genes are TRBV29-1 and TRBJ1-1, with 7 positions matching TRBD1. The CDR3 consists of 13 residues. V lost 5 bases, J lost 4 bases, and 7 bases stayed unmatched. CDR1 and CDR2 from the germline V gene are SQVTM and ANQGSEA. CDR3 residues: CSVHRGDSTEAFF. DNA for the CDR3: TGCAGCGTTCATCGAGGGGACAGCACTGAAGCTTTCTTT.

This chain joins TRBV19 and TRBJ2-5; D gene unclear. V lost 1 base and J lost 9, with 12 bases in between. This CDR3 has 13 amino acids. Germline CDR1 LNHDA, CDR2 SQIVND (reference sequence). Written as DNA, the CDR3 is TGTGCCAGTAGTATAGGTCACCAACAGTCCCAGTACTTC. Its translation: CASSIGHQQSQYF.

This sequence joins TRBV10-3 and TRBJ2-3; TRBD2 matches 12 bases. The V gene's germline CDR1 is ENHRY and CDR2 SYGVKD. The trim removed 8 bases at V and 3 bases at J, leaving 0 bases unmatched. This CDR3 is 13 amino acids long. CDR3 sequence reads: CAILAGGTDTQYF. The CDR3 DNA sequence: TGTGCCATCCTAGCGGGGGGGACAGATACGCAGTATTTT.

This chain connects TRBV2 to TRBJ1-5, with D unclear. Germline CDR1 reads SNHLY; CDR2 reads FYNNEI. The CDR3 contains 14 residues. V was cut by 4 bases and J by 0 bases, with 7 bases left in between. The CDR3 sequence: CASSGQYSNQPQHF. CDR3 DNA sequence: TGTGCCAGCAGTGGACAATATAGCAATCAGCCCCAGCATTTT.

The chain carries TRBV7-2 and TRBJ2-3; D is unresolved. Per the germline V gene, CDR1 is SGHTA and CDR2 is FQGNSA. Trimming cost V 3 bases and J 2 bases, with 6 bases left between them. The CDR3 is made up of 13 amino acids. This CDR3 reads CASSFGHTDTQYF. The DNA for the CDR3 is TGTGCCAGCAGCTTCGGCCACACAGATACGCAGTATTTT.

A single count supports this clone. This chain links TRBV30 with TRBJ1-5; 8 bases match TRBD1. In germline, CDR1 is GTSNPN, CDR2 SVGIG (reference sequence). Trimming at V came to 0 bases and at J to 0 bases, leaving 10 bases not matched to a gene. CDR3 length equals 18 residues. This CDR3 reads CAWSVGQGAGGSNQPQHF. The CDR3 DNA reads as TGTGCCTGGAGTGTTGGTCAGGGGGCCGGGGGTAGCAATCAGCCCCAGCATTTT.

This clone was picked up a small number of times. For the CDR3, the DNA is TGCGCCAGCAGCTTGGACGGGACAGGGGCTAAGCAGTACTTC. Translated, it gives CASSLDGTGAKQYF. The chain joins TRBV5-1 to TRBJ2-7; the match to TRBD1 covers 10 bases. V dropped 0 bases and J dropped 8; count of bases not matched to a gene: 5. The CDR3 contains 14 residues. Germline V lookup: CDR1 SGHRS, CDR2 YFSETQ.

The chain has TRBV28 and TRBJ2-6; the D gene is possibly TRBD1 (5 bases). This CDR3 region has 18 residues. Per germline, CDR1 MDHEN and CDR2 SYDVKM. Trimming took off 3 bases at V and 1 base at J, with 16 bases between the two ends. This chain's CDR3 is CASSFIGVVPSGANVLTF. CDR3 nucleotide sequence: TGTGCCAGCAGTTTTATAGGGGTGGTTCCTTCTGGGGCCAACGTCCTGACTTTC.

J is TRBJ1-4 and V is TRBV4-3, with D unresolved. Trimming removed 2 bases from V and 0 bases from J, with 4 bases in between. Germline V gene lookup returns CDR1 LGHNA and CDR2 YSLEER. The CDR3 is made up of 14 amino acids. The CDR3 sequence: CASSQNPTNEKLFF. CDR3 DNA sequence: TGCGCCAGCAGCCAAAATCCAACTAATGAAAAACTGTTTTTT.

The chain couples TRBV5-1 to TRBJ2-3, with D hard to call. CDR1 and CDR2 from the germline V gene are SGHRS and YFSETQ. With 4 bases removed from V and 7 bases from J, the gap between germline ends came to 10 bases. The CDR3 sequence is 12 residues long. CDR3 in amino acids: CASSPRGHTQYF. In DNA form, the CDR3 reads TGCGCCAGCAGCCCCCGTGGTCATACGCAGTATTTT.

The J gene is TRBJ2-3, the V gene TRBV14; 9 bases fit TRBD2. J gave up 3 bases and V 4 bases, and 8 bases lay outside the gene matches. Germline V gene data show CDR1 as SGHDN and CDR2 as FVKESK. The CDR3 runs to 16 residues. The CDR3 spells CASSLGPSGGTDTQYF. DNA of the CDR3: TGTGCCAGCAGCCTGGGGCCCAGCGGGGGGACAGATACGCAGTATTTT.

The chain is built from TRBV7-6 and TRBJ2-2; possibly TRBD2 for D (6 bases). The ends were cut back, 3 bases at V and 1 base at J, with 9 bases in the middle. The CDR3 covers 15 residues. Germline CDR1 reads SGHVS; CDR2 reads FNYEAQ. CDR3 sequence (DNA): TGTGCCAGCAGCTTCGCCGGGGGGAACACCGGGGAGCTGTTTTTT. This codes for CASSFAGGNTGELFF.

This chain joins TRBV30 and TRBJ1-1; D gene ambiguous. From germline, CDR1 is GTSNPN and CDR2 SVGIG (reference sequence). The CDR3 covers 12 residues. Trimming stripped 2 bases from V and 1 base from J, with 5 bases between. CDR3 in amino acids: CAWSWGNTEAFF. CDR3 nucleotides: TGTGCCTGGAGTTGGGGGAACACTGAAGCTTTCTTT.

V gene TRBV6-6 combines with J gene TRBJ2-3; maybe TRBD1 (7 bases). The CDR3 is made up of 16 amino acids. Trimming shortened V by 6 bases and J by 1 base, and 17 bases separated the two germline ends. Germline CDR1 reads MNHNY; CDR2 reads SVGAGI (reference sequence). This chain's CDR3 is CASRFTQGEGTDTQYF. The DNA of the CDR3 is TGTGCCAGCAGGTTTACCCAGGGGGAGGGCACAGATACGCAGTATTTT.

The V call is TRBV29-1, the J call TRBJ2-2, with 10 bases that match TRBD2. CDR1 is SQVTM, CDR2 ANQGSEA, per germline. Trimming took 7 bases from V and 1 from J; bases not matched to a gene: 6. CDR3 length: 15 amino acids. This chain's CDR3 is CSASPSGGNTGELFF. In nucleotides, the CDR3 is TGCAGCGCGTCCCCTAGCGGGGGGAACACCGGGGAGCTGTTTTTT.

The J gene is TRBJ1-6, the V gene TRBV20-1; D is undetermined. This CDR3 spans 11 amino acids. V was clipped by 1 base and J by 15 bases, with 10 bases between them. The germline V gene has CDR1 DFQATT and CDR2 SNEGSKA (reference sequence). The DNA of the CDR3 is TGCAGTGCTAGAGGGGGATGGGACCTCCACTTT. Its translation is CSARGGWDLHF.